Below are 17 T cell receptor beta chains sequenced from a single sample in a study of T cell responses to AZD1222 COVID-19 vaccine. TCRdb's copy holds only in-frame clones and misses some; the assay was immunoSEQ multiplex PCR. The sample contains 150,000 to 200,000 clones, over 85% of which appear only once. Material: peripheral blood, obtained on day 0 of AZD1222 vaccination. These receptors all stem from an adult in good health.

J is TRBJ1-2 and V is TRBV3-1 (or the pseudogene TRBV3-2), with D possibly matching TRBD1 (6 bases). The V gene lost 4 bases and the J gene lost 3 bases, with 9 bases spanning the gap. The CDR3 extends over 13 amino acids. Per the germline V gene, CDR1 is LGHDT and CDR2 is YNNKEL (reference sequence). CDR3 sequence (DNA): TGTGCCAGCAGCCCTAGGACAGACTATGGCTACACCTTC. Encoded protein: CASSPRTDYGYTF.

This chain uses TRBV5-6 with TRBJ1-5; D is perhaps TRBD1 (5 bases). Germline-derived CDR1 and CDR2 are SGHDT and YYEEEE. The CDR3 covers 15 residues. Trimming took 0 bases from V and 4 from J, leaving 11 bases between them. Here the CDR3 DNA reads TGTGCCAGCAGCTTGGATGGGGGTAGGAATCAGCCCCAGCATTTT. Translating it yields CASSLDGGRNQPQHF. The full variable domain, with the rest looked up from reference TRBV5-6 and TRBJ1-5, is DAGVTQSPTHLIKTRGQQVTLRCSPKSGHDTVSWYQQALGQGPQFIFQYYEEEERQRGNFPDRFSGHQFPNYSSELNVNALLLGDSALYLCASSLDGGRNQPQHFGDGTRLSIL.

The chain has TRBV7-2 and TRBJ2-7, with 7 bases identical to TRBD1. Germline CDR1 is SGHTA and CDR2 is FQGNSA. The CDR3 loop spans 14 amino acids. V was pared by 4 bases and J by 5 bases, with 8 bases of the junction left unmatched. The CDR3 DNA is TGTGCCAGCAGCTCCACCCGACAGGGCCACGAGCAGTACTTC. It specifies CASSSTRQGHEQYF.

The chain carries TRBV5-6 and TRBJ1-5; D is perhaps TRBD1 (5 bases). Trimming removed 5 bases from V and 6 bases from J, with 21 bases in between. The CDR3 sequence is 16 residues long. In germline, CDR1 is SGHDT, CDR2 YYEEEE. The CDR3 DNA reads TGTGCCAGCAGTTTTTCCACGGGACGGCCTGTTCAGCCCCAGCATTTT. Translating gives CASSFSTGRPVQPQHF.

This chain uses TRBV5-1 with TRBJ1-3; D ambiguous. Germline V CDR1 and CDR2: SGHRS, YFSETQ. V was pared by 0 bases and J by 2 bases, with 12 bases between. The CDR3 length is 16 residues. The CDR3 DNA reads TGCGCCAGCAGCTTGGCCGGGGTAGCGACTGGAAACACCATATATTTT. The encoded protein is CASSLAGVATGNTIYF.

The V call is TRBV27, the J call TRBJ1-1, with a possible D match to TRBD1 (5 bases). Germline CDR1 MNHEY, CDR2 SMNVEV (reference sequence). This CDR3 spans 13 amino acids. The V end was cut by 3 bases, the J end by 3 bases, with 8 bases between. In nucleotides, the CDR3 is TGTGCCAGCAGTTTGGGGGTTTACACTGAAGCTTTCTTT. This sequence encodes CASSLGVYTEAFF.

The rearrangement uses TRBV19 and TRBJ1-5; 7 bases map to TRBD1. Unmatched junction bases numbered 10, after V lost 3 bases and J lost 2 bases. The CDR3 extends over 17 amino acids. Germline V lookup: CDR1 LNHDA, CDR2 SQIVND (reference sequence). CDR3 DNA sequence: TGTGCCAGTAGTATCGAGACAGGGTATTGGGGCAATCAGCCCCAGCATTTT. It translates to CASSIETGYWGNQPQHF. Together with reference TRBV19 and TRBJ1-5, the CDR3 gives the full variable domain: DGGITQSPKYLFRKEGQNVTLSCEQNLNHDAMYWYRQDPGQGLRLIYYSQIVNDFQKGDIAEGYSVSREKKESFPLTVTSAQKNPTAFYLCASSIETGYWGNQPQHFGDGTRLSIL.

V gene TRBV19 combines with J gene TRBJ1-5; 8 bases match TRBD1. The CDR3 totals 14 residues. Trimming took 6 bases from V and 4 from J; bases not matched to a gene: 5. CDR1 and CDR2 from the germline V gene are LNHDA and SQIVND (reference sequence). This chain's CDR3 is CASRRTGNNQPQHF. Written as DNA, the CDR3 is TGTGCCAGTAGACGGACAGGGAATAATCAGCCCCAGCATTTT. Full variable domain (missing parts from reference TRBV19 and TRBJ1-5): DGGITQSPKYLFRKEGQNVTLSCEQNLNHDAMYWYRQDPGQGLRLIYYSQIVNDFQKGDIAEGYSVSREKKESFPLTVTSAQKNPTAFYLCASRRTGNNQPQHFGDGTRLSIL.

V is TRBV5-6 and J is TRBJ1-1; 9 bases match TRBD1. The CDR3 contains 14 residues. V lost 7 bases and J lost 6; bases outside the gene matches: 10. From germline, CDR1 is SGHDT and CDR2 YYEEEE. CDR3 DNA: TGTGCCAGCGGACAGGGGCTGGGTAGGGCTGAAGCTTTCTTT. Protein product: CASGQGLGRAEAFF. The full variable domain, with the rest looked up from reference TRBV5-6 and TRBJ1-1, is DAGVTQSPTHLIKTRGQQVTLRCSPKSGHDTVSWYQQALGQGPQFIFQYYEEEERQRGNFPDRFSGHQFPNYSSELNVNALLLGDSALYLCASGQGLGRAEAFFGQGTRLTVV.

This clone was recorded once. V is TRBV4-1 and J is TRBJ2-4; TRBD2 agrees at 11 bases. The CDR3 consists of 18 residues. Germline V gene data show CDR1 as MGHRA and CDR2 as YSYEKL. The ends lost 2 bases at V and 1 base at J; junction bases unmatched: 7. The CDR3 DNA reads TGCGCCAGCAGCCAACAGGCTAGCGGGAGGTTGGCCAAAAACATTCAGTACTTC. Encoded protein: CASSQQASGRLAKNIQYF.

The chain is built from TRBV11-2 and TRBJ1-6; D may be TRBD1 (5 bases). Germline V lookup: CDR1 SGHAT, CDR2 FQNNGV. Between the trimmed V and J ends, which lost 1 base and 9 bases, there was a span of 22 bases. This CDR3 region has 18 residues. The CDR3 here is CASSLGLGGTTRVSPLHF. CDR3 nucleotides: TGTGCCAGCAGCTTAGGCTTAGGCGGGACCACGCGGGTTTCACCCCTCCACTTT.

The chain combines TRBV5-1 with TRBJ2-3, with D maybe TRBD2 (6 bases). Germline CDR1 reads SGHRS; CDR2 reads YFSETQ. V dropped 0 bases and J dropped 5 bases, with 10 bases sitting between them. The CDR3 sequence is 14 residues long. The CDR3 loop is CASSLVASVDTQYF. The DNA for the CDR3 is TGCGCCAGCAGCTTGGTCGCTAGCGTAGATACGCAGTATTTT. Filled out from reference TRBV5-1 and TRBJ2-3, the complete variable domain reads KAGVTQTPRYLIKTRGQQVTLSCSPISGHRSVSWYQQTPGQGLQFLFEYFSETQRNKGNFPGRFSGRQFSNSRSEMNVSTLELGDSALYLCASSLVASVDTQYFGPGTRLTVL.

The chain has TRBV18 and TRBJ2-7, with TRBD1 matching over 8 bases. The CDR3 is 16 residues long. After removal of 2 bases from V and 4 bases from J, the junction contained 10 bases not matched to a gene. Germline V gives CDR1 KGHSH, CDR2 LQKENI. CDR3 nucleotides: TGTGCCAGCTCACCAACTATAGGACAGGGTATTTACGAGCAGTACTTC. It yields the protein CASSPTIGQGIYEQYF.

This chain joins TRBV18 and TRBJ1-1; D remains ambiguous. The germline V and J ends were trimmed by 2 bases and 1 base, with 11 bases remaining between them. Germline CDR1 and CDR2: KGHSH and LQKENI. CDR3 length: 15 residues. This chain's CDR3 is CASSPGRVRNTEAFF. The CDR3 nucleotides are TGTGCCAGCTCACCAGGCCGGGTAAGGAACACTGAAGCTTTCTTT.

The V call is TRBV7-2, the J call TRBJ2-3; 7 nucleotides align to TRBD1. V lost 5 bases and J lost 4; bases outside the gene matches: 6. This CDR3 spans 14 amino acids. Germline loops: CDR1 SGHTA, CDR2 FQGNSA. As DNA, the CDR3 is TGTGCCAGCAGCCTAGGGCAGGGGGCAGATACGCAGTATTTT. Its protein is CASSLGQGADTQYF. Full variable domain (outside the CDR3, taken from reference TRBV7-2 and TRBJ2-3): GAGVSQSPSNKVTEKGKDVELRCDPISGHTALYWYRQSLGQGLEFLIYFQGNSAPDKSGLPSDRFSAERTGGSVSTLTIQRTQQEDSAVYLCASSLGQGADTQYFGPGTRLTVL.

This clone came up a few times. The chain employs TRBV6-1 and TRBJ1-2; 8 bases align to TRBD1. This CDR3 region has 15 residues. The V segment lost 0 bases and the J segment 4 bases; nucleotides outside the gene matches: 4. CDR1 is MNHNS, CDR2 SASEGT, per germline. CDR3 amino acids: CASSEAQGASYGYTF. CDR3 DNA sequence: TGTGCCAGCAGTGAAGCGCAGGGGGCGAGCTATGGCTACACCTTC.

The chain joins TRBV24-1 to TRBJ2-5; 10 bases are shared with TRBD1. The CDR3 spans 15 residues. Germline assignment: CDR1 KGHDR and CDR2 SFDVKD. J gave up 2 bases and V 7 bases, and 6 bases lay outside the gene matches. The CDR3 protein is CATSDPGQGQETQYF. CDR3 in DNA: TGTGCCACCAGCGACCCGGGACAGGGGCAAGAGACCCAGTACTTC.